Below, one T cell receptor beta chain is given with its context. As yet, its antigen is unknown. Sequencing was performed with immunoSEQ multiplex PCR; in TCRdb, only in-frame clones are kept and a portion is missing. This table has about 44,000 clones, 60% to 80% appearing once. The data were obtained in a study of cytotoxic CD8 clonotypes in ibrutinib-treated CLL. Whole-study results and caveats: Clonality grew at ibrutinib response; at progression, it decreased back toward baseline.

The sample was PBMCs, taken after 12 months of ibrutinib treatment. The clonotype originates from a human donor with chronic lymphocytic leukemia.

The CDR3 protein is CSPQGIYEQYF. In DNA form, the CDR3 reads TGCAGCCCGCAAGGGATCTACGAGCAGTACTTC. V and J are TRBV20-1 and TRBJ2-7; D not resolved. CDR1 is DFQATT and CDR2 is SNEGSKA in the germline V gene (reference sequence). The CDR3 is made up of 11 amino acids.